One and the same sample provided the 20 T cell receptor beta chains below, sequenced in a study of blood T cells in healthy people across ages. A sample-barcoded 5' primer and a J-beta primer mix were used in a second PCR of roughly 6 to 11 cycles. One entry per CDR3 protein, called by TCRdb with MiXCR from the 5' RACE reads. The table lists over 600,000 distinct CDR3 sequences, roughly two fifths of them singletons. Specimen: blood. These receptors all come from an elderly man in good health.

This clonotype was found a few times. V gene TRBV6-1 combines with J gene TRBJ2-5, with D maybe TRBD1 (7 bases). Trimming took 0 bases from V and 3 from J, leaving 11 bases between them. The CDR3 sequence is 15 residues long. Germline loops: CDR1 MNHNS, CDR2 SASEGT. The CDR3 protein is CASSEAQGGKETQYF. For the CDR3, the DNA is TGTGCCAGCAGTGAAGCGCAGGGGGGCAAAGAGACCCAGTACTTC.

This clonotype has only a few counts. The J gene is TRBJ2-7, the V gene TRBV15; no reliable D call. This CDR3 is 13 amino acids long. Trimming removed 1 base at V and 0 bases at J, with 4 bases between. CDR1 and CDR2 (germline): LNHNV, YYDKDF (reference sequence). CDR3: CATSRVLSYEQYF. Here the CDR3 DNA reads TGTGCCACCAGCAGAGTGCTCTCCTACGAGCAGTACTTC.

This clonotype was picked up a small number of times. The chain joins TRBV7-7 to TRBJ2-5; 9 bases are a match to TRBD1. Germline CDR1 reads SSHAT; CDR2 reads FNYEAQ (reference sequence). The junction had 5 bases not matched to a gene; V was cut back by 6 bases and J by 3 bases. The CDR3 is 14 amino acids. The CDR3, as DNA: TGTGCCAGCAGTTCTACAGGGGGCAAAGAGACCCAGTACTTC. It yields the protein CASSSTGGKETQYF. The whole variable domain, filled in from reference TRBV7-7 and TRBJ2-5, reads GAGVSQSPRYKVTKRGQDVTLRCDPISSHATLYWYQQALGQGPEFLTYFNYEAQPDKSGLPSDRFSAERPEGSISTLTIQRTEQRDSAMYRCASSSTGGKETQYFGPGTRLLVL.

Comment on this clonotype: Germline and junction disagree at one end, which may indicate a read error. The chain recombines TRBV7-9 with TRBJ2-5; 11 bases map to TRBD2. CDR1 is SEHNR, CDR2 FQNEAQ, per germline (reference sequence). There are 15 residues in the CDR3. The CDR3 DNA reads TGTGCCAGCTGCTTAGGACTAGCGGGTTCGGAGACCCAGTACTTC. Translation: CASCLGLAGSETQYF.

The V and J genes are TRBV6-1 and TRBJ2-6; the D gene could be TRBD1 or TRBD2 (7 bases each). Germline V CDR1 and CDR2: MNHNS, SASEGT. The V end lost 10 bases, the J end lost 2 bases, and 21 bases lay between the germline ends. CDR3 length equals 17 residues. This CDR3 reads CATPTGTKCAGANVLTF. Written as DNA, the CDR3 is TGTGCCACCCCGACAGGGACTAAATGCGCTGGGGCCAACGTCCTGACTTTC.

On this clonotype: A much larger clonotype is one base distant, so this may be a read error. The J gene is TRBJ2-1, the V gene TRBV28, with TRBD2 as a possible D gene (6 bases). The V gene's germline CDR1 is MDHEN and CDR2 SYDVKM. Trimming cost V 0 bases and J 10 bases, with 19 bases left between them. This CDR3 is 16 amino acids long. CDR3 DNA: TGTGCCAGCAGTTTATGGGGGGGAGGTCGTTCCAAGGAGCAGTTCTTC. Its translation is CASSLWGGGRSKEQFF.

J is TRBJ2-1 and V is TRBV11-2; 7 nucleotides match TRBD1. Germline V CDR1 and CDR2: SGHAT, FQNNGV. The CDR3 spans 13 residues. After removal of 0 bases from V and 9 bases from J, the junction contained 2 bases not matched to a gene. CDR3 protein: CASSLDRQGEQFF. In DNA, the CDR3 is TGTGCCAGCAGCTTAGATCGACAGGGTGAGCAGTTCTTC. Combining the CDR3 with reference TRBV11-2 and TRBJ2-1 gives the whole variable domain EAGVAQSPRYKIIEKRQSVAFWCNPISGHATLYWYQQILGQGPKLLIQFQNNGVVDDSQLPKDRFSAERLKGVDSTLKIQPAKLEDSAVYLCASSLDRQGEQFFGPGTRLTVL.

The V gene is TRBV5-5, the J gene TRBJ1-6, with 11 bases matching TRBD1. Germline V gene lookup returns CDR1 SGHKS and CDR2 YYEKEE (reference sequence). Unmatched junction bases numbered 14, after V lost 5 bases and J lost 10 bases. The CDR3 runs 17 residues. The CDR3 nucleotides read TGTGCCAGCAGTTTCACCGGGACAGGGGGTACGACCTCACCCCTCCACTTT. Protein: CASSFTGTGGTTSPLHF.

The gene calls are TRBV27 and TRBJ2-1; 7 bases fit TRBD2. This CDR3 comprises 12 residues. Germline V gene sequence: CDR1 MNHEY, CDR2 SMNVEV (reference sequence). The junction had 5 bases not matched to a gene; V was cut back by 10 bases and J by 5 bases. The CDR3 region has the DNA TGTGCCACCGCCCGGGGGGACAATGAGCAGTTCTTC. Its protein is CATARGDNEQFF.

This clonotype was found a few times. This chain links TRBV4-2 with TRBJ1-2, with D possibly matching TRBD1 (5 bases). Trimming removed 4 bases at V and 8 bases at J, with 26 bases between. Germline V gene lookup returns CDR1 LGHNA and CDR2 YNFKEQ. The CDR3 has 17 residues. The CDR3 sequence: CASSRWGDSGGFRGYTF. CDR3 sequence (DNA): TGTGCCAGCAGCCGATGGGGGGACTCAGGAGGTTTTAGAGGCTACACCTTC.

Remarks on this clonotype: A clone one base away is much larger, so this may be a read error. The rearrangement uses TRBV28 and TRBJ2-6; D remains ambiguous. The V end lost 6 bases, the J end lost 2 bases, and 11 bases lay between the germline ends. The CDR3 has 15 residues. Germline lookup yields CDR1 MDHEN and CDR2 SYDVKM. In DNA, the CDR3 is TGTGCCAGCAGACAGATAGGGACTGGGGCCAACGTCCTGACTTTC. It codes for CASRQIGTGANVLTF.

The V gene is TRBV10-3, the J gene TRBJ2-1, with D perhaps TRBD1 (6 bases). CDR1 is ENHRY, CDR2 SYGVKD, per germline. The CDR3 covers 14 residues. The ends were cut back, 0 bases at V and 8 bases at J, with 11 bases in the middle. The CDR3 DNA reads as TGTGCCATCAGTGAGTCCGGACAGAAGGATGAGCAGTTCTTC. Residues: CAISESGQKDEQFF.

V usage is TRBV4-2 and J usage is TRBJ2-1, with D perhaps matching TRBD1 (5 bases). Germline V gene lookup returns CDR1 LGHNA and CDR2 YNFKEQ. The V end lost 0 bases, the J end lost 10 bases, and 13 bases lay between the germline ends. The CDR3 is 14 residues long. The CDR3 sequence: CASSQDLQKGEQFF. The DNA for the CDR3 is TGTGCCAGCAGCCAAGATCTTCAGAAGGGGGAGCAGTTCTTC.

V is TRBV29-1 and J is TRBJ2-2, with TRBD2 identical over 8 bases. V dropped 4 bases and J dropped 3; count of bases not matched to a gene: 7. Germline V gives CDR1 SQVTM, CDR2 ANQGSEA. The CDR3 spans 15 residues. The CDR3 DNA reads TGCAGCGTTGGGGGAGCGGGAGCCGACACCGGGGAGCTGTTTTTT. Translation: CSVGGAGADTGELFF.

Only a few counts were recorded for this clonotype. The rearrangement uses TRBV20-1 and TRBJ1-3; D might be TRBD1 (6 bases). Germline assignment: CDR1 DFQATT and CDR2 SNEGSKA (reference sequence). V shed 5 bases and J shed 8 bases, with 19 bases lying between them. The CDR3 has 14 residues. The CDR3 nucleotides read TGCAGTGCTTACGCCGACAGGTTCGGAGACACCATATATTTT. Its protein is CSAYADRFGDTIYF.

The chain employs TRBV20-1 and TRBJ2-7, with TRBD1 as a possible D gene (5 bases). V lost 1 base and J 3 bases, leaving 10 bases between the germline ends. This CDR3 region has 13 residues. Germline values: CDR1 DFQATT, CDR2 SNEGSKA (reference sequence). CDR3 sequence (DNA): TGCAGTGCTAGAGGACAGCCTAGCTACGAGCAGTACTTC. It encodes CSARGQPSYEQYF.

This clonotype was counted only a few times. V usage is TRBV24-1 and J usage is TRBJ1-5; perhaps TRBD1 as D (5 bases). V lost 4 bases, J lost 5 bases, and 8 bases lay in between. From germline, CDR1 is KGHDR and CDR2 SFDVKD. The CDR3 runs 13 residues. The CDR3 DNA reads as TGTGCCACCAGTGAAGGGACGCATCAGCCCCAGCATTTT. Protein sequence: CATSEGTHQPQHF.

J is TRBJ2-3 and V is TRBV4-1; D is unclear. This CDR3 has 15 residues. Trimming pared 1 base from V and 3 bases from J, leaving 11 bases between. Germline CDR1 reads MGHRA; CDR2 reads YSYEKL. In nucleotides, the CDR3 is TGCGCCAGCAGCCAAGGAACAGATACTACAGATACGCAGTATTTT. Its translation: CASSQGTDTTDTQYF.

This chain links TRBV9 with TRBJ1-4; D is unclear. Germline values: CDR1 SGDLS, CDR2 YYNGEE. Deletions cut 0 bases from V and 5 bases from J, with 11 bases between. The CDR3 spans 15 residues. The CDR3 here is CASSVDWTLNEKLFF. In nucleotides, the CDR3 is TGTGCCAGCAGCGTAGATTGGACTTTGAATGAAAAACTGTTTTTT.

The chain uses TRBV6-6 and TRBJ2-3; D uncertain. The ends were cut back, 2 bases at V and 2 bases at J, with 11 bases in the middle. Germline CDR1 is MNHNY and CDR2 is SVGAGI (reference sequence). CDR3 size: 15 residues. The CDR3 loop reads CASSYPVIATDTQYF. The CDR3 DNA reads as TGTGCCAGCAGTTACCCAGTAATAGCCACAGATACGCAGTATTTT.